This T cell receptor beta chain was documented in a study of T-cell memory formation after mild COVID-19. General study points: Researchers found some responding clones in pre-infection memory, a sign that cross-reactive memory joined. Researchers could not confirm that second-wave clones peaking on day 37 targeted SARS-CoV-2.

The TCR alpha and TCR beta cDNA libraries, bearing sample barcodes and UMIs, were generated by 5'RACE using constant-segment primers. TCRdb re-derived calls from the 5' RACE reads in MiXCR, one entry per CDR3 protein. There are over 300,000 distinct CDR3 sequences in the sample; about 20% occur only once, and around 23% lies in the top ten. Regarding this clonotype: Its antigen is as yet unknown.

The clonotype was recovered from a man younger than 35 who had mild COVID-19 (a few samples of this study predate the infection). Cell type and time point are not known. Material for sequencing was PBMCs or a T cell subset sorted from them (not recorded which).

The CDR3 reads CASALGASPKNIQYF. CDR3 nucleotides: TGTGCCAGCGCCTTGGGGGCGTCTCCCAAAAACATTCAGTACTTC. V gene TRBV9 combines with J gene TRBJ2-4; D might be TRBD1 (6 bases). The germline V and J ends were trimmed by 7 bases and 2 bases, with 16 bases remaining between them. This CDR3 is 15 amino acids long. Germline V gene sequence: CDR1 SGDLS, CDR2 YYNGEE.